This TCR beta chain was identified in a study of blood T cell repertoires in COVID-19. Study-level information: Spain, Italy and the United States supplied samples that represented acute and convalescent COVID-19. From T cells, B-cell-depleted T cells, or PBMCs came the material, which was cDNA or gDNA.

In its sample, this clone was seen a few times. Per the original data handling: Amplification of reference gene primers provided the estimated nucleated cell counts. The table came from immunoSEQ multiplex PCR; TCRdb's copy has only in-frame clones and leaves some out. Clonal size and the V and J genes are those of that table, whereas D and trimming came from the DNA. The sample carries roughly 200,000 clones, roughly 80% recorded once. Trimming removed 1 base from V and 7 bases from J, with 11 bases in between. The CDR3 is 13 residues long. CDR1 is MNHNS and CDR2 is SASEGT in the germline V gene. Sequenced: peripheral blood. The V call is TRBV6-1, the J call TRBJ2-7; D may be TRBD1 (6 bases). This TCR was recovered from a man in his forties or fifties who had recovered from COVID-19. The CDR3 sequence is CASSEVQGSEQYF. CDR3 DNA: TGTGCCAGCAGTGAAGTTCAGGGGAGTGAGCAGTACTTC.